The TCR beta chain described here comes from a study of Ad26.COV2.S vaccination and SARS-CoV-2 variants. Turning to the study itself: Once, or twice with 56 days between doses, Ad26.COV2.S was given intramuscularly.

Worth noting for this clone: The target antigen is unknown.

The study's findings and limits: Reports say spike-specific CD8+ and CD4+ T cell responses covered substantial breadth after vaccination. An underestimation of total T cell responses may have resulted from the TCR breadth and depth analyses. Vaccine recipients surpassed placebo recipients in spike-specific TCR breadth.

Germline V lookup: CDR1 SGHAT, CDR2 FQNNGV. The CDR3 runs to 14 residues. J gave up 4 bases and V 5 bases, and 7 bases lay outside the gene matches. The assay was immunoSEQ multiplex PCR, and TCRdb's table has in-frame clones only and misses some. Here the sample spans approximately 460,000 clones, nearly 90% being singletons. The treatment denotes: about 20 received Ad26.COV2.S at low or high dose, single or two shots; about 5 received placebo; per-sample allocation not given. Day 63 following the first vaccine or placebo injection was when the samples were taken. Specimen: peripheral blood, collected in a trial of Ad26.COV2.S vaccine versus placebo. The sequence derives from a person aged 18-60 years who received the Ad26.COV2.S COVID-19 vaccine or a placebo. The genes are TRBV11-2 and TRBJ1-1; 7 bases align to TRBD1. CDR3 DNA sequence: TGTGCCAGCAGCCTACAAGGGGGCACCACTGAAGCTTTCTTT. Translation: CASSLQGGTTEAFF.